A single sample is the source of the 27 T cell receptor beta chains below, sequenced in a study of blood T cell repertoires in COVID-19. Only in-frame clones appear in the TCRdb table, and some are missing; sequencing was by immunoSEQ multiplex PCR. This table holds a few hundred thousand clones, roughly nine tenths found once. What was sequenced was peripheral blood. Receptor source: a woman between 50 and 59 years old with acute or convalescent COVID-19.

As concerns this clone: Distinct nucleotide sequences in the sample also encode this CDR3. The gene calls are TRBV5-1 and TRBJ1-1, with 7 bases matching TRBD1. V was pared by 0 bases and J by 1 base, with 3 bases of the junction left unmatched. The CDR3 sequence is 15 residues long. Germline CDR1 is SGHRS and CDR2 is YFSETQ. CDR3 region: CASSLEGARNTEAFF. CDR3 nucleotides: TGCGCCAGCAGCTTGGAGGGGGCGCGGAACACTGAAGCTTTCTTT.

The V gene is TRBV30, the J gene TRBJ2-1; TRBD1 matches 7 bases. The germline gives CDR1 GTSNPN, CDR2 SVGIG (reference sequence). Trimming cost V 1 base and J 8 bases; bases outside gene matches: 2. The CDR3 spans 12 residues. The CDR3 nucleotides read TGTGCCTGGAGTGACAGGGGCGATGAGCAGTTCTTC. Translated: CAWSDRGDEQFF.

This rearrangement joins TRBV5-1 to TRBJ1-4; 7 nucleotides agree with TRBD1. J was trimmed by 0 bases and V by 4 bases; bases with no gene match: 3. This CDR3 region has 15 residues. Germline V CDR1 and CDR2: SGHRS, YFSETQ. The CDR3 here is CASSAGTATNEKLFF. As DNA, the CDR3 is TGCGCCAGCAGCGCCGGGACAGCAACTAATGAAAAACTGTTTTTT.

The CDR3 loop reads CASRPIVGTEAFF. In DNA form, the CDR3 reads TGTGCCAGCAGACCTATAGTCGGTACTGAAGCTTTCTTT. The chain uses TRBV11-3 and TRBJ1-1; D remains unclear. Germline values: CDR1 SGHNT, CDR2 YENEEA. The CDR3 is 13 amino acids. Trimming cost V 6 bases and J 5 bases, with 13 bases left between them.

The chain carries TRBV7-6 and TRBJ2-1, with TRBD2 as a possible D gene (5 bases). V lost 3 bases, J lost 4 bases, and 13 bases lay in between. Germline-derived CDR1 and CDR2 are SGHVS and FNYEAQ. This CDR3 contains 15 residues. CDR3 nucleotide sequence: TGTGCCAGCAGCTTGCCCCCCGGGGTTTACAATGAGCAGTTCTTC. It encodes CASSLPPGVYNEQFF.

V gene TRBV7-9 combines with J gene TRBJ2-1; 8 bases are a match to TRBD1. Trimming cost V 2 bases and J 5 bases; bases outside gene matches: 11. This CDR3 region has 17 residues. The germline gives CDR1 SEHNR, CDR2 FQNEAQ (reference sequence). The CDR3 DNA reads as TGTGCCAGCAGCTTAAAGGGTGGGCAGGGGGCTAACAATGAGCAGTTCTTC. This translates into CASSLKGGQGANNEQFF. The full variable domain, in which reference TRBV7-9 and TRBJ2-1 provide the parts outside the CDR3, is DTGVSQNPRHKITKRGQNVTFRCDPISEHNRLYWYRQTLGQGPEFLTYFQNEAQLEKSRLLSDRFSAERPKGSFSTLEIQRTEQGDSAMYLCASSLKGGQGANNEQFFGPGTRLTVL.

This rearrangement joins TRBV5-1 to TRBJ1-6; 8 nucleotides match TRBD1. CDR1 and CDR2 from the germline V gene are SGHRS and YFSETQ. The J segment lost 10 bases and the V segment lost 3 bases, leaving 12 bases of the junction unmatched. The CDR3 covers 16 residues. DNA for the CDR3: TGCGCCAGCAGCTCTCAGAACCCAGGGGGCGACTCACCCCTCCACTTT. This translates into CASSSQNPGGDSPLHF.

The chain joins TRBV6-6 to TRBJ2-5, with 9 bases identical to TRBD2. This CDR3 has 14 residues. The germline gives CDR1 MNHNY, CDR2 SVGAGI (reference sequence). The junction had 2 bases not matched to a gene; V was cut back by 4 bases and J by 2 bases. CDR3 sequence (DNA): TGTGCCAGCAGTTCTAGCGGGGCTCAAGAGACCCAGTACTTC. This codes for CASSSSGAQETQYF.

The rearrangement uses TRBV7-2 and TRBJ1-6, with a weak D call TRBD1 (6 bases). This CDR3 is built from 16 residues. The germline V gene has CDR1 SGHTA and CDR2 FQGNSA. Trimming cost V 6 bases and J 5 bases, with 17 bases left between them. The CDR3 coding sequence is TGTGCCAGCAGGAACGCAGGGGTTGGGGATAATTCACCCCTCCACTTT. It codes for CASRNAGVGDNSPLHF.

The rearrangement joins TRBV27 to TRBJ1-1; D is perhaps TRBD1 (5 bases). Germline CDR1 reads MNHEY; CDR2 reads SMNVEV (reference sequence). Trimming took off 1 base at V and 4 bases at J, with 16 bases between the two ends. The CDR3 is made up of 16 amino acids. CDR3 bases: TGTGCCAGCAGTTTATTTGGGTGGAGAAGGGGCACTGAAGCTTTCTTT. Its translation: CASSLFGWRRGTEAFF.

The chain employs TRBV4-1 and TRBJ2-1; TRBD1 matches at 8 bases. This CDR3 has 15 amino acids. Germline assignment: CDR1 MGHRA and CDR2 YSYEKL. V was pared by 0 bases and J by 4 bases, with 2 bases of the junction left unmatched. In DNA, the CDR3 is TGCGCCAGCAGCCAAGACAGGACAGGGTACAATGAGCAGTTCTTC. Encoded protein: CASSQDRTGYNEQFF.

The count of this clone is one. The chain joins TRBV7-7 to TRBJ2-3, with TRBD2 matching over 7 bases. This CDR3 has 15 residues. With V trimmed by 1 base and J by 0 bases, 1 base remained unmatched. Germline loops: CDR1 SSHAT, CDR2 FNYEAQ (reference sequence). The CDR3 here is CASSLGRGSTDTQYF. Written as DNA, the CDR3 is TGTGCCAGCAGCTTAGGGCGGGGGAGCACAGATACGCAGTATTTT.

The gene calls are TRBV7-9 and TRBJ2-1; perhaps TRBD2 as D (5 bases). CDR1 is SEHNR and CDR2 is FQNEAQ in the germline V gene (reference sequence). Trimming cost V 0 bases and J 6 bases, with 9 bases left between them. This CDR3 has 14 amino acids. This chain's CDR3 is CASSLAGEGNEQFF. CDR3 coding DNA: TGTGCCAGCAGCTTAGCGGGAGAGGGCAATGAGCAGTTCTTC.

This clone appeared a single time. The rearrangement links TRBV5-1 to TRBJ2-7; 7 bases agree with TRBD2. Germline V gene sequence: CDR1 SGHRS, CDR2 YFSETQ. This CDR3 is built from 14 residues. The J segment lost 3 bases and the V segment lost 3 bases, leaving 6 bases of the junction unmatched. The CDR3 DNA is TGCGCCAGCAGCTCGGGAGCGGGAAACTACGAGCAGTACTTC. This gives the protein CASSSGAGNYEQYF.

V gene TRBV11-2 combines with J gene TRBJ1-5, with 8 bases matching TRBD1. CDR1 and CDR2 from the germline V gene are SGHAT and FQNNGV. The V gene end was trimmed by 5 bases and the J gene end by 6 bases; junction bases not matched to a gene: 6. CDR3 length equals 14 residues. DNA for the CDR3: TGTGCCAGCAGCCTCGACAGGGGAAGTCAGCCCCAGCATTTT. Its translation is CASSLDRGSQPQHF.

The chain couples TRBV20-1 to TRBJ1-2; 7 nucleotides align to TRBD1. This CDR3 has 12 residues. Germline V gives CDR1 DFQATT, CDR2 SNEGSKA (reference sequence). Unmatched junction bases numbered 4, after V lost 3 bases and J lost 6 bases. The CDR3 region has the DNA TGCAGTGCTAGTCAACAGGGGAATGGCTACACCTTC. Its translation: CSASQQGNGYTF.

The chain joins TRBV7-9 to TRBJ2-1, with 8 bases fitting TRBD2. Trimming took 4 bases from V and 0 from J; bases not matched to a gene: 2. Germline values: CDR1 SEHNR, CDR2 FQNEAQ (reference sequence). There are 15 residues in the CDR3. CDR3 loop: CASSSTSGSYNEQFF. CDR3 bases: TGTGCCAGCAGCTCCACTAGCGGCTCCTACAATGAGCAGTTCTTC.

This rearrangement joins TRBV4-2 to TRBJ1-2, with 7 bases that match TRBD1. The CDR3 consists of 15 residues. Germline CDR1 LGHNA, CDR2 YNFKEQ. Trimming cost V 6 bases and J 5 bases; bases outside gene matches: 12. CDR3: CASRTSSQGRYGYTF. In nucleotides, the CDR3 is TGTGCCAGCAGGACGAGTTCACAGGGGAGGTATGGCTACACCTTC.

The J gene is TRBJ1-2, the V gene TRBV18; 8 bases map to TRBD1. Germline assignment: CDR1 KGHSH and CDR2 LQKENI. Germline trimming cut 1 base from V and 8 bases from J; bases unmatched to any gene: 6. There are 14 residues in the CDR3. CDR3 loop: CASSPRTGLEGYTF. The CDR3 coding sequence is TGTGCCAGCTCACCACGGACAGGGCTGGAGGGCTACACCTTC. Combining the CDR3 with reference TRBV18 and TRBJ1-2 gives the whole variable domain NAGVMQNPRHLVRRRGQEARLRCSPMKGHSHVYWYRQLPEEGLKFMVYLQKENIIDESGMPKERFSAEFPKEGPSILRIQQVVRGDSAAYFCASSPRTGLEGYTFGSGTRLTVV.

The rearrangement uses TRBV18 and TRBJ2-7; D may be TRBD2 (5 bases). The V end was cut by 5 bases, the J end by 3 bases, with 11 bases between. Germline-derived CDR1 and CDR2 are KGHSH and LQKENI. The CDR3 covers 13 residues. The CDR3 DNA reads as TGTGCCAGCTCAGGGCGAGCGGACTACGAGCAGTACTTC. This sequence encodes CASSGRADYEQYF.

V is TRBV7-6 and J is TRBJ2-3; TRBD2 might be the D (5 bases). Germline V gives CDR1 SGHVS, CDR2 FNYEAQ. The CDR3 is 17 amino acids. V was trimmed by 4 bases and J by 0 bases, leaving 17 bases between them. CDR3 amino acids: CASSSPGGSLSTDTQYF. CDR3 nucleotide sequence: TGTGCCAGCAGCTCTCCGGGCGGGTCACTGAGCACAGATACGCAGTATTTT.

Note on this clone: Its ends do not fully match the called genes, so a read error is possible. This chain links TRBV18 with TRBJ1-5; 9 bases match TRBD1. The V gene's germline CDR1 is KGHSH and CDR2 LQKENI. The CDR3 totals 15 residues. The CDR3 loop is CASSPQGARDQPQHF. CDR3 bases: TGTGCCAGCTCTCCACAGGGGGCGCGGGATCAGCCCCAGCATTTT.

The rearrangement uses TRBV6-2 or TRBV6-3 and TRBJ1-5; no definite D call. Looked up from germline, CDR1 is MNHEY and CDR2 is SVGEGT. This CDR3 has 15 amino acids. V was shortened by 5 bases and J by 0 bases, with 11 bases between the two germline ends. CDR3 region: CASSPDIYSNQPQHF. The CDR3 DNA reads TGTGCCAGCAGTCCCGACATCTATAGCAATCAGCCCCAGCATTTT.

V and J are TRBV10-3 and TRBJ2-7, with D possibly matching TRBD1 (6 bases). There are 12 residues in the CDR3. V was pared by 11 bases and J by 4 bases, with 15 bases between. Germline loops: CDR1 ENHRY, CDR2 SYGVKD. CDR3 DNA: TGTGCCTCTCAAGGGGACACGTACGAGCAGTACTTC. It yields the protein CASQGDTYEQYF.

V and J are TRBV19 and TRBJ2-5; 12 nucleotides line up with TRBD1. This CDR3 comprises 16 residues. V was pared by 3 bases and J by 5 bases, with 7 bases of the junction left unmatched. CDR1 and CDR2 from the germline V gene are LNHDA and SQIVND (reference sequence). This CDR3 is CASSMPGQGAYETQYF. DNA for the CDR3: TGTGCCAGTAGTATGCCGGGACAGGGGGCGTATGAGACCCAGTACTTC.

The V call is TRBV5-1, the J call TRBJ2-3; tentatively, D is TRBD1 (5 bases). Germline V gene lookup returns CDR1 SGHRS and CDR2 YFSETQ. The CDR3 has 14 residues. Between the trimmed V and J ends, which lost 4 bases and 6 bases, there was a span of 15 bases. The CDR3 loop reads CASSPQGLGDTQYF. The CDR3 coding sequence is TGCGCCAGCAGCCCTCAGGGTTTGGGGGATACGCAGTATTTT.

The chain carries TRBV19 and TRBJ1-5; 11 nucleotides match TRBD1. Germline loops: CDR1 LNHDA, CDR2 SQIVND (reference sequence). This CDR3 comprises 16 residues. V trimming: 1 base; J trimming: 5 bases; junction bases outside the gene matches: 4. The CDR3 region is CASSIGTGGLYQPQHF. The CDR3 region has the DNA TGTGCCAGTAGTATAGGGACAGGGGGCTTATATCAGCCCCAGCATTTT.